This TCR beta chain was captured by sequencing in a study of T cell changes during pregnancy in multiple sclerosis. J lost 3 bases, V lost 7 bases, and 6 bases had no gene match. The CDR3 has 14 residues. Per germline, CDR1 MDHEN and CDR2 SYDVKM. TCRdb keeps only in-frame clones here, not all; method: immunoSEQ multiplex PCR. The sample shows about 40,000 clones, over 80% of them seen only once. The table lists this clone with a few counts. The specimen was peripheral blood, collected in the first trimester of pregnancy. J is TRBJ2-1 and V is TRBV28; 7 bases are a match to TRBD2. This sequence originates from a female donor in good health, enrolled as a control in a pregnancy study. This CDR3 is CASKGGRIYNEQFF. The CDR3 DNA reads TGTGCCAGCAAGGGCGGGAGAATCTACAATGAGCAGTTCTTC. The full variable domain, with the rest looked up from reference TRBV28 and TRBJ2-1, is DVKVTQSSRYLVKRTGEKVFLECVQDMDHENMFWYRQDPGLGLRLIYFSYDVKMKEKGDIPEGYSVSREKKERFSLILESASTNQTSMYLCASKGGRIYNEQFFGPGTRLTVL.